The TCR beta chain under discussion was sequenced for a study of blood T cells in healthy people across ages. General study points: A roughly linear age-dependent decrease characterized TCR beta diversity per million T cells.

This clonotype was found a few times. The target antigen is unknown. Primed by a sample-barcoded 5' primer and a J-beta primer mix, a second PCR proceeded for 7 to 11 cycles. One entry per CDR3 protein, called by TCRdb with MiXCR from the 5' RACE reads. The repertoire holds 550,000 to 700,000 distinct CDR3 sequences, with 25% to 30% as singletons. Germline CDR1 SNHLY, CDR2 FYNNEI. The CDR3 runs 14 residues. V was clipped by 2 bases and J by 4 bases, with 11 bases between them. The specimen sequenced was blood. The gene calls are TRBV2 and TRBJ1-1; D may be TRBD1 (6 bases). This TCR was recovered from a woman in her seventies in good health. The CDR3 nucleotides read TGTGCCAGCAGTGAAAGAAGGGGGGGCACTGAAGCTTTCTTT. Amino acid sequence: CASSERRGGTEAFF.